This TCR beta chain was retrieved from a study of shared clonotypes between healthy human individuals. Study-wide background: A donor's plate count was three for CD4 naive and three for CD4 memory; CD8 naive had two and CD8 memory one. Findings of the study overall: Against clonotypes common to all four donors, non-shared ones had lower generation probabilities.

V lost 6 bases, J lost 4 bases, and 16 bases lay in between. CDR1 MGHDK and CDR2 SYGVNS come from the germline V gene. This CDR3 is 15 amino acids long. In the CD4+ fraction, cells were divided into CD45RA+ naive and CD45RA-negative memory subsets. With respect to this clone: Antigen specificity is unknown.

Profiled with immunoSEQ multiplex PCR; TCRdb holds only in-frame clones, not every one. The table has 1.5 million to 1.9 million clones, around 98% seen once. The source is a man aged 25 to 40 in good health. Sequenced input: naive CD4+ T cells sorted from blood. This sample's subset: CD45RA+ positively selected. The genes are TRBV25-1 and TRBJ2-1, with D possibly being TRBD2 (5 bases). The CDR3 here is CASSRTNRGYNEQFF. The CDR3, as DNA: TGTGCCAGCAGCCGCACCAACCGGGGTTACAATGAGCAGTTCTTC.